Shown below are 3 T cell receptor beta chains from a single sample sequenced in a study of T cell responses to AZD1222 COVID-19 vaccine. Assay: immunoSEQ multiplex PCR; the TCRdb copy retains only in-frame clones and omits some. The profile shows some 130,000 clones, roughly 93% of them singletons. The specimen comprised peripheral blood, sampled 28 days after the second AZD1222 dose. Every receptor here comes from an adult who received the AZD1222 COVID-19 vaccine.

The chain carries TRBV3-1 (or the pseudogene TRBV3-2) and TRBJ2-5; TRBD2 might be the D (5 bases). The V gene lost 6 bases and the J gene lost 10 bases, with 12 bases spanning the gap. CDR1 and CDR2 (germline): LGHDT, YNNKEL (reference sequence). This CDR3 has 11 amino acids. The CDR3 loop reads CASSRAGDQYF. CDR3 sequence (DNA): TGTGCCAGCAGTCGGGCCGGGGACCAGTACTTC.

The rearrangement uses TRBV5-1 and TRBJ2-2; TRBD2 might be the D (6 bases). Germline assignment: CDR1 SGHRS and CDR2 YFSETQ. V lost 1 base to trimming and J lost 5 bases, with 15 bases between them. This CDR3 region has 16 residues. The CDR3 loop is CASSLSRPTSTGELFF. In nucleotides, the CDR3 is TGCGCCAGCAGCTTGAGTCGGCCGACTAGTACCGGGGAGCTGTTTTTT.

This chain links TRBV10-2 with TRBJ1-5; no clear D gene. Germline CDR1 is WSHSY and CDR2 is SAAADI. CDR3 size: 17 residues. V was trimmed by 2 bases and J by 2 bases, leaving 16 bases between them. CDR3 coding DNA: TGCGCCAGCAGTGAGCCGGCGGGATCTGTAGGCAATCAGCCCCAGCATTTT. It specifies CASSEPAGSVGNQPQHF.